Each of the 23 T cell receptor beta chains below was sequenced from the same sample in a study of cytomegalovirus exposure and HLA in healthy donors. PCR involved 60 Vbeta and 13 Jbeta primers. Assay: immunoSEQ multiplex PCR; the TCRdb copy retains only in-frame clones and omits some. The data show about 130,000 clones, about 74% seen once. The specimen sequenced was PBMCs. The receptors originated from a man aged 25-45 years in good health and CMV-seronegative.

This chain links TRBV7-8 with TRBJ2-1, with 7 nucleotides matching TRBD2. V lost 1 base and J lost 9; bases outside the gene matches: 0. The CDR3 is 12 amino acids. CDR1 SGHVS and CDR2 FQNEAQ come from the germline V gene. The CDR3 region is CASSLGLAEQFF. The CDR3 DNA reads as TGTGCCAGCAGCTTAGGACTAGCTGAGCAGTTCTTC.

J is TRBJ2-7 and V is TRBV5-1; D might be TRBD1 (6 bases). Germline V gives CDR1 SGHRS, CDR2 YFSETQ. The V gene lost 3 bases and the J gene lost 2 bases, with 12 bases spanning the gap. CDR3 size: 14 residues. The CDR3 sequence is CASSSTGSPYEQYF. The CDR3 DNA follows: TGCGCCAGCAGCTCTACAGGGAGTCCCTACGAGCAGTACTTC.

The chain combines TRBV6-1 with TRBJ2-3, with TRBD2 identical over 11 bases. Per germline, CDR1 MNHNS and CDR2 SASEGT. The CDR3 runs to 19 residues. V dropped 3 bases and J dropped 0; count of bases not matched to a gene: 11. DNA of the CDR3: TGTGCCAGCAGTGACGAACCGGGACGGACTAGCGGGAGCACAGATACGCAGTATTTT. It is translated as CASSDEPGRTSGSTDTQYF.

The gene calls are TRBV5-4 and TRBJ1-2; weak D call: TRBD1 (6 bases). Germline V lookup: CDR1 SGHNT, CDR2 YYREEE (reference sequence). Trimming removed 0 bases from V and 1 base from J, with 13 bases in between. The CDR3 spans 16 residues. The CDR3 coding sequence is TGTGCCAGCAGCTTGGGAGGGACAACTGATAACTATGGCTACACCTTC. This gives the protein CASSLGGTTDNYGYTF.

DNA of the CDR3: TGTGCCAGCAGCCCTCCTAGCGTCCGGTGGCAGTTCTTC. This sequence encodes CASSPPSVRWQFF. This rearrangement joins TRBV6-5 to TRBJ2-1; D possibly corresponds to TRBD2 (6 bases). Germline-derived CDR1 and CDR2 are MNHEY and SVGAGI. V was cut by 6 bases and J by 12 bases, with 18 bases left in between. This CDR3 is 13 amino acids long.

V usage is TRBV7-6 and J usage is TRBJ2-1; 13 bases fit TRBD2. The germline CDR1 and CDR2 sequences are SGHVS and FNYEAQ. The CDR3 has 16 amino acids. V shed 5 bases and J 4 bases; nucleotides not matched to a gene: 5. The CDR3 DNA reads TGTGCCAGCAGCAAACTAGCGGGAGGGCATTACAATGAGCAGTTCTTC. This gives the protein CASSKLAGGHYNEQFF.

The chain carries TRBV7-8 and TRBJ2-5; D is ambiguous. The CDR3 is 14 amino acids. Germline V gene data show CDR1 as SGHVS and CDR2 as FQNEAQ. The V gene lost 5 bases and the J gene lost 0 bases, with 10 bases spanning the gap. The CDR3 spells CASSPIRDQETQYF. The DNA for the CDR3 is TGTGCCAGCAGCCCCATTAGAGACCAAGAGACCCAGTACTTC.

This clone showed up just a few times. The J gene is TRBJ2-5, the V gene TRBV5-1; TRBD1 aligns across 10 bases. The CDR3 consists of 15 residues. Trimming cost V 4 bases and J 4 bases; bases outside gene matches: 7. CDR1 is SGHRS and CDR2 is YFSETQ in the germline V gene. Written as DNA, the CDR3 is TGCGCCAGCAGCGCCGGGACAGGGGTGTTAGAGACCCAGTACTTC. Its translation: CASSAGTGVLETQYF.

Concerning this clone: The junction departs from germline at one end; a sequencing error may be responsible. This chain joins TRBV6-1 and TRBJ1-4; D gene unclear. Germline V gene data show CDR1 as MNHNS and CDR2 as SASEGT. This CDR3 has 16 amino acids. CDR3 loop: CASSGAHWEPNGKLFF. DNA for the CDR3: TGTGCCAGCAGTGGAGCGCATTGGGAGCCTAATGGAAAACTGTTTTTT.

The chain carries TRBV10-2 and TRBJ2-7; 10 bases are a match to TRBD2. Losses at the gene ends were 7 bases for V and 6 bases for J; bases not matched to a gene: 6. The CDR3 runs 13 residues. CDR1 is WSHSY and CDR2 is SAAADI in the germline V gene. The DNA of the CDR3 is TGCGCCAGCACTATAGCGGGAGGATCCGAGCAGTACTTC. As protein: CASTIAGGSEQYF.

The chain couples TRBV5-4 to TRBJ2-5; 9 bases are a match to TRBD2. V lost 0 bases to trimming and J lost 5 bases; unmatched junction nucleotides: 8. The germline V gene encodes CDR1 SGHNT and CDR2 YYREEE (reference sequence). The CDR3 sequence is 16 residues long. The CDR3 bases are TGTGCCAGCAGCTTGGACTACGGACTAGCGATGGAGACCCAGTACTTC. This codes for CASSLDYGLAMETQYF.

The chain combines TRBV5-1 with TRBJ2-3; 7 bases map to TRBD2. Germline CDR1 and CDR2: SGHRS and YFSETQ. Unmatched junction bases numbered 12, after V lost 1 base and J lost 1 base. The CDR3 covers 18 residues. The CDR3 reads CASSLWEGRSVGTDTQYF. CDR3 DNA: TGCGCCAGCAGCTTGTGGGAGGGGAGGTCTGTCGGCACAGATACGCAGTATTTT.

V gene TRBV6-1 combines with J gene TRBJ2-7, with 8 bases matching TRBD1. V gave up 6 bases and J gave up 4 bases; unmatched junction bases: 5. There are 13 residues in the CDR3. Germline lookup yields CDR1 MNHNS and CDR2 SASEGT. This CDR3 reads CASRLTGEYEQYF. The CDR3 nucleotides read TGTGCCAGCAGGTTGACAGGGGAATACGAGCAGTACTTC.

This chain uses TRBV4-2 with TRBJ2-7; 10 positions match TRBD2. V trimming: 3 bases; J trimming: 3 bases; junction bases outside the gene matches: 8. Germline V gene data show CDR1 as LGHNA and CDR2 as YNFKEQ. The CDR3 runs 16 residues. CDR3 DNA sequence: TGTGCCAGCAGCCACGGACTAGCGGATACACACTACGAGCAGTACTTC. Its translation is CASSHGLADTHYEQYF.

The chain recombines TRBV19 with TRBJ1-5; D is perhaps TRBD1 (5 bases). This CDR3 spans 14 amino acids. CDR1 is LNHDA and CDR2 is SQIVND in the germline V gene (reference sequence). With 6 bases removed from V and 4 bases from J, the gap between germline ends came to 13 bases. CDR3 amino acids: CASRPQVLNQPQHF. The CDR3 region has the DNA TGTGCCAGTAGGCCACAGGTCCTAAATCAGCCCCAGCATTTT.

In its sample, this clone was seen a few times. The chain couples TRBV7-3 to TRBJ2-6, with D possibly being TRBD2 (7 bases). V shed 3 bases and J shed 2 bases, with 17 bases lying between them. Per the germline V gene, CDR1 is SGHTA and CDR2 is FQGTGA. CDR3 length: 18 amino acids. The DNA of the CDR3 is TGTGCCAGCAGCTTCCTCGAGGGGGGGCCTACTGGGGCCAACGTCCTGACTTTC. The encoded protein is CASSFLEGGPTGANVLTF.

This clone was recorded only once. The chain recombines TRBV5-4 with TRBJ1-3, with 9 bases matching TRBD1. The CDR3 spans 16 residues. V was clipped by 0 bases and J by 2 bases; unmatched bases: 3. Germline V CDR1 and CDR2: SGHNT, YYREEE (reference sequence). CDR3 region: CASSLGRTGAGNTIYF. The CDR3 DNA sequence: TGTGCCAGCAGCTTGGGGAGGACAGGGGCTGGAAACACCATATATTTT. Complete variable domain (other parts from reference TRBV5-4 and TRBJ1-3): ETGVTQSPTHLIKTRGQQVTLRCSSQSGHNTVSWYQQALGQGPQFIFQYYREEENGRGNFPPRFSGLQFPNYSSELNVNALELDDSALYLCASSLGRTGAGNTIYFGEGSWLTVV.

The CDR3 nucleotides read TGCGCCAGCAGCCCTGCAGGGTGGGATACGCAGTATTTT. It is translated as CASSPAGWDTQYF. The chain recombines TRBV5-1 with TRBJ2-3; TRBD1 might be the D (5 bases). V shed 4 bases and J shed 6 bases, with 12 bases lying between them. The CDR3 is made up of 13 amino acids. CDR1 is SGHRS, CDR2 YFSETQ, per germline.

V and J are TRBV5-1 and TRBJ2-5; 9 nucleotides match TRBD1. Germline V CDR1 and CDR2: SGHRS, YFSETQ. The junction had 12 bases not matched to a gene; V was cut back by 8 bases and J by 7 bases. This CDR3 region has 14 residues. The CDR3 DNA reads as TGCGCCAGTACTAACAGGGGGCTGGATGTGACCCAGTACTTC. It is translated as CASTNRGLDVTQYF.

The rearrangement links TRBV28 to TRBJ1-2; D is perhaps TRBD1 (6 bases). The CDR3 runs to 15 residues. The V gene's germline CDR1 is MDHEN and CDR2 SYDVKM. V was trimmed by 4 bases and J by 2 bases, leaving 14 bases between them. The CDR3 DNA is TGTGCCAGCAGTTGGACAGAAAGACTGAACTATGGCTACACCTTC. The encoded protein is CASSWTERLNYGYTF.

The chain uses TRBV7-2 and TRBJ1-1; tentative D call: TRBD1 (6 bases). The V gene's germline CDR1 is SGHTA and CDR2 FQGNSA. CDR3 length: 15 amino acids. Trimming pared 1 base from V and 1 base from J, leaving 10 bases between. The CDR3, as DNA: TGTGCCAGCAGCTTAGAGGGGACATCGAACACTGAAGCTTTCTTT. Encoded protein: CASSLEGTSNTEAFF.

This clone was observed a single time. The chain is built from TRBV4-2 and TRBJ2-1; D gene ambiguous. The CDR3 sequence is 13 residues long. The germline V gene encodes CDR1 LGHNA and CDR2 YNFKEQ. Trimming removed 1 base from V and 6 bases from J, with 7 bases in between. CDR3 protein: CASSQGPGNEQFF. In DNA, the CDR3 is TGTGCCAGCAGCCAAGGACCGGGCAATGAGCAGTTCTTC.

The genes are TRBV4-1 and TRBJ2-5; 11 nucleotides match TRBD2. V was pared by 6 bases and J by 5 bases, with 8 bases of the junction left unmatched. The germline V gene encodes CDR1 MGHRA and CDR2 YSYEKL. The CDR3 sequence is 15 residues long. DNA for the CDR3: TGCGCCAGCAGTCAACTAGCGGGAGTACTCGAGACCCAGTACTTC. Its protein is CASSQLAGVLETQYF.